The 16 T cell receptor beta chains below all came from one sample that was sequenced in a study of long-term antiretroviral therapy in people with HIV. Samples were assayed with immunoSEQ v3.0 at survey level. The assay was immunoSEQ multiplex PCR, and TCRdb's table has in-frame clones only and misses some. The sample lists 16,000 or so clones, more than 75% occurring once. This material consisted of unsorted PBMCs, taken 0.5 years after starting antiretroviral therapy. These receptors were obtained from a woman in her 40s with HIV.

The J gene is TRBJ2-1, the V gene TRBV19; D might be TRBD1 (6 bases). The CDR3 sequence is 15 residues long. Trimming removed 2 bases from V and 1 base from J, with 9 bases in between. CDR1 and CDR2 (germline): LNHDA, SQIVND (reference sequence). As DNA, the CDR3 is TGTGCCAGTAGTATAAGGGGGAAGTCCTACAATGAGCAGTTCTTC. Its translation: CASSIRGKSYNEQFF.

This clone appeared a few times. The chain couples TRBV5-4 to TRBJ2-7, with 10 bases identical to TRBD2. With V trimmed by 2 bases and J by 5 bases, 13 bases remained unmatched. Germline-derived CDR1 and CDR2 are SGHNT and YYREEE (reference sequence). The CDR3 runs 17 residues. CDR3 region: CASSLSLAGGQRDEQYF. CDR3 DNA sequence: TGTGCCAGCAGCTTATCCTTAGCGGGGGGTCAGAGAGACGAGCAGTACTTC.

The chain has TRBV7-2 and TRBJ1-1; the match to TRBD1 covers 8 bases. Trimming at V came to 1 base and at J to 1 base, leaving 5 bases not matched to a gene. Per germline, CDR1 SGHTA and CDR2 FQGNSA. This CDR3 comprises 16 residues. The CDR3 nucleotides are TGTGCCAGCAGCTTAGGAAGGACAGGGAAGAACACTGAAGCTTTCTTT. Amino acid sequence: CASSLGRTGKNTEAFF.

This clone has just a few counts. CDR3 sequence (DNA): TGTGCCAGTAGAAAGACAGGGGCCTCCTACGAGCAGTACTTC. Its protein product is CASRKTGASYEQYF. The chain joins TRBV19 to TRBJ2-7; 8 bases are a match to TRBD1. The germline V gene encodes CDR1 LNHDA and CDR2 SQIVND (reference sequence). Trimming took 6 bases from V and 0 from J; bases not matched to a gene: 4. The length of the CDR3 is 14 residues.

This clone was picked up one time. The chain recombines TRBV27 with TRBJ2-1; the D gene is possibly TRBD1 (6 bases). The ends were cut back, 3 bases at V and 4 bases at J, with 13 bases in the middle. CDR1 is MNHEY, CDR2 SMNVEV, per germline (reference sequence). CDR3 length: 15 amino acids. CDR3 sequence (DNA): TGTGCCAGCAGTTTGTCAGGGGATCTGTACAATGAGCAGTTCTTC. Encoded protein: CASSLSGDLYNEQFF.

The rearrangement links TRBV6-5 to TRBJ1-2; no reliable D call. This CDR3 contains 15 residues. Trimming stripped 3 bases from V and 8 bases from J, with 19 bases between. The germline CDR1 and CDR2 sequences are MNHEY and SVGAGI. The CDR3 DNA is TGTGCCAGCAGTTATTTGATCGGCAGAACTAAGGGCTACACCTTC. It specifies CASSYLIGRTKGYTF.

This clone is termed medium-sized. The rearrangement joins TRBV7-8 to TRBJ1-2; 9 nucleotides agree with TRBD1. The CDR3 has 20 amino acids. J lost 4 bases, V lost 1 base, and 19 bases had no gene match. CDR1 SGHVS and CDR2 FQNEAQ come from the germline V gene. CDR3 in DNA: TGTGCCAGCAGCTTAGGGGGTATAAGACAAACAGGGGGCCACGGCTATGGCTACACCTTC. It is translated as CASSLGGIRQTGGHGYGYTF.

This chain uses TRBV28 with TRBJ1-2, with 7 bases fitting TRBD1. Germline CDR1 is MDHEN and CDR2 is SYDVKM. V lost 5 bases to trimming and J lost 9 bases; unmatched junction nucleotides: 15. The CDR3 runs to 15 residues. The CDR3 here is CASSPILQGKWSYTF. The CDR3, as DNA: TGTGCCAGCAGTCCCATCCTACAGGGGAAGTGGAGCTACACCTTC.

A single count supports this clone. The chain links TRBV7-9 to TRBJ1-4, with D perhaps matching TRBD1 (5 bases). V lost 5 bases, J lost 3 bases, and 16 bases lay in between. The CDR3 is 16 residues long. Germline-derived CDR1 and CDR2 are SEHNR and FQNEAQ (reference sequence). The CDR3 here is CASSPYGTASNEKLFF. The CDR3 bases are TGTGCCAGCAGCCCATACGGGACGGCCTCTAATGAAAAACTGTTTTTT.

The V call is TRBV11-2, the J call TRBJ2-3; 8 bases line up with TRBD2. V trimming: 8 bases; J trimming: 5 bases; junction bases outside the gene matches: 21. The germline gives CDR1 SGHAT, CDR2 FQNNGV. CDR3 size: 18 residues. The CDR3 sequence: CASHRNGGGQNFIDTQYF. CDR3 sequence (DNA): TGTGCCAGCCACCGGAACGGGGGGGGACAAAATTTTATAGATACGCAGTATTTT. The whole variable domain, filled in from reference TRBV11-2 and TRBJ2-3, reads EAGVAQSPRYKIIEKRQSVAFWCNPISGHATLYWYQQILGQGPKLLIQFQNNGVVDDSQLPKDRFSAERLKGVDSTLKIQPAKLEDSAVYLCASHRNGGGQNFIDTQYFGPGTRLTVL.

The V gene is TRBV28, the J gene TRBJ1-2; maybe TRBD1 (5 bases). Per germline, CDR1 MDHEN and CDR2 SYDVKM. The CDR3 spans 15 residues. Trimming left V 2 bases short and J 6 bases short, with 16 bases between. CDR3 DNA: TGTGCCAGCAGTTTACCCAACCGGGGACTGGATGGCTACACCTTC. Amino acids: CASSLPNRGLDGYTF.

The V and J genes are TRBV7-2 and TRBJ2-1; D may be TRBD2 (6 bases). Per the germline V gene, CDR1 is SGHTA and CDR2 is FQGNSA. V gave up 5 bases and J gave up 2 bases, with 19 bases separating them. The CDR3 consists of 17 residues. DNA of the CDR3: TGTGCCAGCAGCCTCCACCCCATGGAGGGCCCCTACAATGAGCAGTTCTTC. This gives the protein CASSLHPMEGPYNEQFF.

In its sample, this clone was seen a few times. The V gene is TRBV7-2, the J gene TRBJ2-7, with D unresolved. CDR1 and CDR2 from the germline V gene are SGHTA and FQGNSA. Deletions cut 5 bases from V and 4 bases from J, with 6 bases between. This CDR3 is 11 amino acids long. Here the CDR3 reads CASSKTYEQYF. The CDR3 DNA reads TGTGCCAGCAGCAAGACTTACGAGCAGTACTTC.

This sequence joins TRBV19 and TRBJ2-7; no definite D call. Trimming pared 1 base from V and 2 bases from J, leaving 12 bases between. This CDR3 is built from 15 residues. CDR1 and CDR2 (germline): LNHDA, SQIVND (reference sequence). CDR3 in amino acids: CASSIAASDTYEQYF. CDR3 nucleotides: TGTGCCAGTAGTATAGCAGCCTCCGACACCTACGAGCAGTACTTC.

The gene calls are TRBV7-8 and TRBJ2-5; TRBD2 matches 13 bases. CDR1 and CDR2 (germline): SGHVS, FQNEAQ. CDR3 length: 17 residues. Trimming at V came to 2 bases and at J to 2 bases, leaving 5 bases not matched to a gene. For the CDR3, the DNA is TGTGCCAGCAGCTTACCGGGACTAGCGGGGCTACAAGAGACCCAGTACTTC. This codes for CASSLPGLAGLQETQYF. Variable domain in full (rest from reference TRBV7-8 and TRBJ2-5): GAGVSQSPRYKVAKRGQDVALRCDPISGHVSLFWYQQALGQGPEFLTYFQNEAQLDKSGLPSDRFFAERPEGSVSTLKIQRTQQEDSAVYLCASSLPGLAGLQETQYFGPGTRLLVL.

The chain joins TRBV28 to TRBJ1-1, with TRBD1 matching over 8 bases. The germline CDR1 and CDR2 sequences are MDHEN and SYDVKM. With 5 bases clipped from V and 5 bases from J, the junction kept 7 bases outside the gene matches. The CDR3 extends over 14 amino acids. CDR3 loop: CASSAGQGGTEAFF. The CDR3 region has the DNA TGTGCCAGCAGTGCCGGACAGGGTGGTACTGAAGCTTTCTTT.